This T cell receptor (beta chain) was found in a study of blood T cell repertoires in COVID-19. Study as a whole: Sites across the United States, Italy and Spain contributed samples from acute and convalescent COVID-19. In each case, the material was cDNA or gDNA derived from T cells, B-cell-depleted T cells, or PBMCs.

While infection was still active, Seattle patients were enrolled and then followed longitudinally. The table came from immunoSEQ multiplex PCR; TCRdb's copy has only in-frame clones and leaves some out. Of 250,000 to 350,000 clones listed, 80% to 85% are singletons. This receptor was taken from a person aged 65-85 years with COVID-19, enrolled during active disease. Sample: peripheral blood.

This CDR3 reads CASSPGTLYSNQPQHF. The CDR3 nucleotides read TGTGCCAGTAGTCCCGGGACACTATATAGCAATCAGCCCCAGCATTTT. This rearrangement joins TRBV19 to TRBJ1-5; D possibly corresponds to TRBD1 (6 bases). V was shortened by 5 bases and J by 0 bases, with 14 bases between the two germline ends. The CDR3 extends over 16 amino acids. CDR1 and CDR2 (germline): LNHDA, SQIVND (reference sequence).